A single sample is the source of the 27 T cell receptor beta chains below, sequenced in a study of T-cell reconstitution after alpha-beta-depleted transplantation in children. A library of TCRbeta sequences, prepared with unique molecular identifiers, was generated. TCRdb re-analysed the PCR reads in MiXCR, keeping a single row per CDR3 protein. The table shows hundreds of thousands of distinct CDR3 sequences, with under 13% occurring only once. The source material was PBMCs, sampled before TCRalphabeta/CD19-depleted stem cell transplant. These receptors were collected from a child less than two years old with acute myeloid leukemia, due to receive a stem cell transplant.

This clonotype was seen only a few times. This sequence joins TRBV23-1 and TRBJ2-7, with D unclear. TRBV23-1 is placed among ORFs of uncertain function. V was pared by 2 bases and J by 9 bases, with 17 bases between. The CDR3 has 14 amino acids. CDR3 bases: TGCGCCAGCAGTCAACGTTTCACCCGGATCCGGCAGTACTTC. The encoded protein is CASSQRFTRIRQYF.

This clonotype was seen only a few times. The CDR3 nucleotides read TGTGCCAGCAGCTTGGGGGTAGCGGGGGGCCTACAAGAGACCCAGTACTTC. Amino acid sequence: CASSLGVAGGLQETQYF. The gene calls are TRBV11-2 and TRBJ2-5; 10 bases agree with TRBD2. J was trimmed by 2 bases and V by 3 bases; bases with no gene match: 9. CDR1 is SGHAT and CDR2 is FQNNGV in the germline V gene. The CDR3 spans 17 residues.

Many counts were recorded for this clonotype. The chain is built from TRBV28 and TRBJ2-7; TRBD2 agrees at 10 bases. CDR1 and CDR2 from the germline V gene are MDHEN and SYDVKM. This CDR3 contains 17 residues. With 6 bases clipped from V and 0 bases from J, the junction kept 11 bases outside the gene matches. The CDR3 reads CASSLLGLAVFSYEQYF. The CDR3 nucleotides are TGTGCCAGCAGCCTTCTTGGACTAGCGGTCTTCTCCTACGAGCAGTACTTC.

This clonotype was observed a few times. The chain carries TRBV11-2 and TRBJ1-6, with D tentatively TRBD1 (6 bases). Germline lookup yields CDR1 SGHAT and CDR2 FQNNGV. The CDR3 contains 19 residues. Trimming stripped 4 bases from V and 14 bases from J, with 33 bases between. CDR3 bases: TGTGCCAGCAGCTCGCAGCCTGGACAGCTAAGAATAGGATGGTGGGCCCTCCACTTT. Translating it yields CASSSQPGQLRIGWWALHF.

This clonotype was observed at least ten times. This rearrangement joins TRBV14 to TRBJ2-1, with 10 bases aligning to TRBD2. CDR1 is SGHDN and CDR2 is FVKESK in the germline V gene. Trimming at V came to 2 bases and at J to 5 bases, leaving 3 bases not matched to a gene. The CDR3 totals 15 residues. The DNA of the CDR3 is TGTGCCAGCAGCCAAAGGCTAGCGGGAGACAATGAGCAGTTCTTC. This encodes CASSQRLAGDNEQFF.

This clonotype occurred many times. The CDR3 nucleotides are TGTGCCAGCAGTCTCGGGGCAGTGAGACATCAGCCCCAGCATTTT. Translation: CASSLGAVRHQPQHF. The J gene is TRBJ1-5, the V gene TRBV12-3 or TRBV12-4; a possible D gene is TRBD1 (5 bases). Trimming pared 5 bases from V and 5 bases from J, leaving 16 bases between. The CDR3 is 15 residues long.

This clonotype was seen many times. The chain carries TRBV7-3 and TRBJ2-2, with a weak D call TRBD2 (7 bases). This CDR3 contains 15 residues. Germline V gene sequence: CDR1 SGHTA, CDR2 FQGTGA. V was clipped by 5 bases and J by 4 bases, with 14 bases between them. CDR3 DNA sequence: TGTGCCAGCAGCCCCGGGGGAGGGGGCACCGGGGAGCTGTTTTTT. This gives the protein CASSPGGGGTGELFF.

Ten or more counts support this clonotype. V gene TRBV20-1 combines with J gene TRBJ2-5; 10 bases are shared with TRBD2. The CDR3 consists of 15 residues. Germline values: CDR1 DFQATT, CDR2 SNEGSKA (reference sequence). J lost 3 bases, V lost 3 bases, and 7 bases had no gene match. The CDR3 protein is CSASGSSGSEETQYF. CDR3 DNA sequence: TGCAGTGCTAGTGGGTCTAGCGGGAGTGAAGAGACCCAGTACTTC.

In this sample, this clonotype turned up a few times. This sequence joins TRBV21-1 and TRBJ2-2; TRBD1, the table's D call, was not compared with the DNA. TRBV21-1 is a listed pseudogene. The CDR3 has 14 amino acids. The CDR3 region is CASSWGRKTGELFF. The CDR3 DNA reads TGTGCCAGCAGTTGGGGGCGGAAAACCGGGGAGCTGTTTTTT.

At least ten counts were recorded for this clonotype. V is TRBV12-3 or TRBV12-4 and J is TRBJ2-7; 8 bases are shared with TRBD2. The ends lost 7 bases at V and 3 bases at J; junction bases unmatched: 5. This CDR3 region has 13 residues. Written as DNA, the CDR3 is TGTGCCAGCACCCTTAGCGGGGACTACGAGCAGTACTTC. Translating gives CASTLSGDYEQYF.

This chain connects TRBV5-1 to TRBJ2-1; a weak D match, TRBD1 (5 bases). The germline gives CDR1 SGHRS, CDR2 YFSETQ. The CDR3 consists of 11 residues. Trimming took 4 bases from V and 9 from J, leaving 8 bases between them. CDR3 region: CASSPDSEQFF. DNA of the CDR3: TGCGCCAGCAGCCCCGACAGTGAGCAGTTCTTC.

Ten or more counts support this clonotype. J is TRBJ1-1 and V is TRBV12-5; D ambiguous. Germline assignment: CDR1 LGHNT and CDR2 FRNRAP. With 1 base removed from V and 7 bases from J, the gap between germline ends came to 4 bases. The CDR3 totals 11 residues. In nucleotides, the CDR3 is TGTGCTAGTGGTTTGGACAGTGAAGCTTTCTTT. Residues: CASGLDSEAFF.

At least ten counts were recorded for this clonotype. The rearrangement joins TRBV3-1 to TRBJ2-1; no firm D call. Germline CDR1 and CDR2: LGHDT and YNNKEL (reference sequence). The CDR3 covers 13 residues. The V end was cut by 0 bases, the J end by 7 bases, with 7 bases between. This CDR3 reads CASSQDSANEQFF. As DNA, the CDR3 is TGTGCCAGCAGCCAAGATTCCGCGAATGAGCAGTTCTTC.

Turning to this clonotype: A much larger clone lies one base from this, so it may be a read error. The J gene is TRBJ1-5, the V gene TRBV12-3 or TRBV12-4, with D possibly matching TRBD1 (5 bases). The CDR3 is 13 residues long. V was trimmed by 7 bases and J by 1 base, leaving 8 bases between them. CDR3 loop: CASNSGSNQPQHF. The CDR3 nucleotides are TGTGCCAGCAACTCAGGGAGCAATCAGCCCCAGCATTTT.

This clonotype was recorded many times. The genes are TRBV5-1 and TRBJ2-5; TRBD1 agrees at 9 bases. Germline V lookup: CDR1 SGHRS, CDR2 YFSETQ. The V segment lost 4 bases and the J segment 5 bases; nucleotides outside the gene matches: 15. The length of the CDR3 is 17 residues. CDR3 loop: CASSITSGQGRMETQYF. The DNA for the CDR3 is TGCGCCAGCAGCATAACCTCAGGACAGGGGAGGATGGAGACCCAGTACTTC.

This clonotype was seen many times. The gene calls are TRBV20-1 and TRBJ2-1; tentatively, D is TRBD2 (5 bases). Germline CDR1 reads DFQATT; CDR2 reads SNEGSKA (reference sequence). The CDR3 runs to 15 residues. Trimming stripped 0 bases from V and 6 bases from J, with 15 bases between. CDR3 DNA sequence: TGCAGTGCTAGAGAGGCGGGCCCAAGCCCCAATGAGCAGTTCTTC. Its translation: CSAREAGPSPNEQFF.

This clonotype was counted ten times or more. One end of the junction is discordant with germline, which a read error may explain. J is TRBJ2-1 and V is TRBV7-2, with 9 bases lining up with TRBD2. Germline V gives CDR1 SGHTA, CDR2 FQGNSA. There are 14 residues in the CDR3. CDR3 region: CSSSSLLAGHQQFF. The DNA for the CDR3 is TGTTCCAGCAGCTCGCTACTAGCGGGCCATCAGCAGTTCTTC.

The sample holds many counts of this clonotype. The chain recombines TRBV20-1 with TRBJ1-5; 7 bases line up with TRBD1. The trim removed 4 bases at V and 4 bases at J, leaving 7 bases unmatched. The V gene's germline CDR1 is DFQATT and CDR2 SNEGSKA (reference sequence). CDR3 length: 14 amino acids. The CDR3 reads CSAIRTGPNQPQHF. In DNA form, the CDR3 reads TGCAGTGCTATCCGGACAGGCCCAAATCAGCCCCAGCATTTT.

In this sample, this clonotype turned up a few times. This chain joins TRBV19 and TRBJ1-3; a possible D gene is TRBD1 (6 bases). This CDR3 contains 15 residues. Looked up from germline, CDR1 is LNHDA and CDR2 is SQIVND (reference sequence). The ends were cut back, 5 bases at V and 0 bases at J, with 11 bases in the middle. The CDR3, as DNA: TGTGCCAGTAGTCTTCAGGGGCACTCTGGAAACACCATATATTTT. Translated, it gives CASSLQGHSGNTIYF.

This clonotype was detected ten times or more. The chain is built from TRBV6-2 or TRBV6-3 and TRBJ2-1, with 7 bases matching TRBD2. The V gene end was trimmed by 1 base and the J gene end by 15 bases; junction bases not matched to a gene: 9. The germline CDR1 and CDR2 sequences are MNHEY and SVGEGT. The CDR3 contains 13 residues. The CDR3 nucleotides are TGTGCCAGCAGTTACTACCGCGGGAGCCTAACGTTCTTC. Translated, it gives CASSYYRGSLTFF.

The chain employs TRBV11-2 and TRBJ1-5; 10 positions match TRBD1. Germline loops: CDR1 SGHAT, CDR2 FQNNGV. The CDR3 has 13 residues. The V and J ends lost 5 bases and 7 bases, in that order; junction bases with no gene match: 2. The chain's CDR3 is CASSGDRGQPQHF. For the CDR3, the DNA is TGTGCCAGCAGCGGGGACAGGGGACAGCCCCAGCATTTT.

There are many counts of this clonotype. This sequence joins TRBV20-1 and TRBJ1-5, with a tentative D call TRBD1 (5 bases). V lost 5 bases and J lost 6, with 14 bases in between. The CDR3 spans 13 residues. The germline CDR1 and CDR2 sequences are DFQATT and SNEGSKA (reference sequence). CDR3 sequence reads: CSAGPGRCQPQHF. The CDR3, as DNA: TGCAGTGCTGGTCCAGGGAGGTGTCAGCCCCAGCATTTT.

This clonotype was picked up many times. V gene TRBV7-2 combines with J gene TRBJ2-1, with TRBD2 identical over 9 bases. Trimming at V came to 5 bases and at J to 7 bases, leaving 15 bases not matched to a gene. This CDR3 has 17 residues. Germline assignment: CDR1 SGHTA and CDR2 FQGNSA. CDR3 nucleotides: TGTGCCAGCAGCCCAAGGGGTAGCGGGAGCCTTCGTAATGAGCAGTTCTTC. It translates to CASSPRGSGSLRNEQFF.

The sample holds many counts of this clonotype. The gene calls are TRBV28 and TRBJ1-2; no clear D gene. CDR1 is MDHEN and CDR2 is SYDVKM in the germline V gene. The germline V and J ends were trimmed by 3 bases and 1 base, with 6 bases remaining between them. The CDR3 runs 13 residues. The CDR3 protein is CASSFGVNYGYTF. Written as DNA, the CDR3 is TGTGCCAGCAGTTTTGGGGTTAACTATGGCTACACCTTC.

This clonotype was recorded at least ten times. V and J are TRBV20-1 and TRBJ2-1; 9 nucleotides line up with TRBD2. Germline V gene sequence: CDR1 DFQATT, CDR2 SNEGSKA (reference sequence). The CDR3 is made up of 15 amino acids. Germline trimming cut 0 bases from V and 8 bases from J; bases unmatched to any gene: 8. The CDR3 spells CSARDPSGGKYEQFF. CDR3 in DNA: TGCAGTGCTAGAGATCCCAGCGGGGGGAAGTATGAGCAGTTCTTC.

This clonotype showed up many times. V usage is TRBV27 and J usage is TRBJ1-1; the D gene is possibly TRBD1 (5 bases). The CDR3 covers 14 residues. V dropped 6 bases and J dropped 1 base, with 12 bases sitting between them. CDR1 and CDR2 (germline): MNHEY, SMNVEV (reference sequence). CDR3 sequence (DNA): TGTGCCAGCAGCTGGGGACGGACGAACACTGAAGCTTTCTTT. Its translation is CASSWGRTNTEAFF.

This clonotype was picked up many times. The J gene is TRBJ2-3, the V gene TRBV9; 13 bases are shared with TRBD2. The ends lost 0 bases at V and 4 bases at J; junction bases unmatched: 5. The CDR3 is 17 amino acids. CDR1 is SGDLS and CDR2 is YYNGEE in the germline V gene. The DNA for the CDR3 is TGTGCCAGCAGCGTAGGATTAGGACTAGCGGGAGCAGATACGCAGTATTTT. Translating gives CASSVGLGLAGADTQYF. Complete variable domain (other parts from reference TRBV9 and TRBJ2-3): DSGVTQTPKHLITATGQRVTLRCSPRSGDLSVYWYQQSLDQGLQFLIQYYNGEERAKGNILERFSAQQFPDLHSELNLSSLELGDSALYFCASSVGLGLAGADTQYFGPGTRLTVL.